This T cell receptor beta chain is from a study of human T cells and chemical hapten exposure. TCRdb reprocessed the 5' RACE reads with MiXCR, giving one entry per CDR3 protein. The sample gives 80,000 or so distinct CDR3 sequences, more than 15% of which show up once; around 7% is in the top ten. Unfractionated whole blood was the source from which total RNA was extracted. Germline loops: CDR1 LGHDT, CDR2 YNNKEL (reference sequence). V trimming: 4 bases; J trimming: 2 bases; junction bases outside the gene matches: 5. This CDR3 has 15 residues. The chain carries TRBV3-1 and TRBJ2-7; TRBD2 aligns across 10 bases. The clonotype was recovered from a female donor in good health. The CDR3, as DNA: TGTGCCAGCAGCCCACGGACTAGCGGTCCCTACGAGCAGTACTTC. Translation: CASSPRTSGPYEQYF.